The source of this T cell receptor beta chain is a study of Tregs in tolerant kidney transplant recipients. Study-wide results and caveats: Biological reproducibility was not directly addressed in this study. Some patients' samples used different primers over time, so nucleotide sequences weren't comparable.

The nonmyeloablative bone marrow transplants came from related graft donors, with transient mixed chimerism. Turning to this clone: Its antigen remains unidentified. The read ends 3 residues shy of where the CDR3 ends; the end is completed using the germline J gene.

Produced via immunoSEQ multiplex PCR; TCRdb's table is partial and in-frame only. This listing includes some 22,000 clones. This CDR3 spans 13 amino acids. Germline CDR1 is MNHEY and CDR2 is SVGEGT. V dropped 0 bases and J dropped 6 bases, with 7 bases sitting between them. The TCR originated in a human patient who received a combined kidney and bone marrow transplant. Some T cells may originate from the graft donor. This sequence joins TRBV6-2 or TRBV6-3 and TRBJ2-3; D possibly corresponds to TRBD1 (5 bases). The sample consisted of CD4+ T cells from blood (PBMCs), taken 6 months after the transplant. CDR3 region: CASSYSKGDTQYF. CDR3 DNA (partial): TGTGCCAGCAGTTACTCGAAGGGGGATACG.